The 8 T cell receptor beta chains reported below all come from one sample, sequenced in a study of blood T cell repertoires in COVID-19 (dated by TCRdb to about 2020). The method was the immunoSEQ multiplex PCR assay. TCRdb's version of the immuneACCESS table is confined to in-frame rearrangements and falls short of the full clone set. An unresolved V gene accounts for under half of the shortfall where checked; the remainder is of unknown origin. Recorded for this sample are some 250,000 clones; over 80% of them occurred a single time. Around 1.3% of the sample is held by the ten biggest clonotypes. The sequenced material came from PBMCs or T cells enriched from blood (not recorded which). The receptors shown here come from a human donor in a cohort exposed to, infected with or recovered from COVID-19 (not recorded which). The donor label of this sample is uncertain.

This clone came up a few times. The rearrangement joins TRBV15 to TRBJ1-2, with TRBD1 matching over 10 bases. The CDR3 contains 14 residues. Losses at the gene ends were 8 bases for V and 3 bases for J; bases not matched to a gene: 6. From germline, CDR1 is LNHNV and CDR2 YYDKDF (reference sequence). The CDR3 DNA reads TGTGCCACCTCGACCGGACAGGGGGACTATGGCTACACCTTC. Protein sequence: CATSTGQGDYGYTF.

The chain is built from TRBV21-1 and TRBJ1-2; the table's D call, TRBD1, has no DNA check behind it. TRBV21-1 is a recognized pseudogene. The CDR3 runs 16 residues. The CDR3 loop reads CASSKAYSGTRYGYTF. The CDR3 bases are TGTGCCAGCAGCAAAGCCTATAGTGGGACACGGTATGGCTACACCTTC.

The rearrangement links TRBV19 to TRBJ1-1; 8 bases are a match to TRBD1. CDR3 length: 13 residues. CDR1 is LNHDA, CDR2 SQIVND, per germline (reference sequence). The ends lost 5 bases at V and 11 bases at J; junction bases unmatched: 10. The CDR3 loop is CASSFPGGLEAFF. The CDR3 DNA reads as TGTGCCAGTAGTTTCCCAGGGGGCCTTGAGGCTTTCTTT.

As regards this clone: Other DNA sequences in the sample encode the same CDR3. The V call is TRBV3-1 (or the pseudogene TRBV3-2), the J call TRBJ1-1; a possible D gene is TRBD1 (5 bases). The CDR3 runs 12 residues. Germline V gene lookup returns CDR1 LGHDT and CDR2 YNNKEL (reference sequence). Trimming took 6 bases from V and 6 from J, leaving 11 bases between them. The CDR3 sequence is CASSRGGAEAFF. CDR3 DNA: TGTGCCAGCAGTCGGGGGGGGGCTGAAGCTTTCTTT.

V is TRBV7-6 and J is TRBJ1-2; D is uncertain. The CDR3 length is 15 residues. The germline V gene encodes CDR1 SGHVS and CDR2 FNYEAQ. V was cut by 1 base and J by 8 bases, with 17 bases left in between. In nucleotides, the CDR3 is TGTGCCAGCAGCTTAGGGGTAAAGTTGGCGGAGGGCTACACCTTC. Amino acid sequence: CASSLGVKLAEGYTF.

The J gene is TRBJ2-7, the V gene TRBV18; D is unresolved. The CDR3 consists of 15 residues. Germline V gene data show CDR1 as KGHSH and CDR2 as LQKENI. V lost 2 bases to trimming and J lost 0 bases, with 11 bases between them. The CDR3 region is CASSPNSKSSYEQYF. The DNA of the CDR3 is TGTGCCAGCTCACCAAACAGCAAGAGCTCCTACGAGCAGTACTTC. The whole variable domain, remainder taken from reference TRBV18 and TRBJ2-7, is NAGVMQNPRHLVRRRGQEARLRCSPMKGHSHVYWYRQLPEEGLKFMVYLQKENIIDESGMPKERFSAEFPKEGPSILRIQQVVRGDSAAYFCASSPNSKSSYEQYFGPGTRLTVT.

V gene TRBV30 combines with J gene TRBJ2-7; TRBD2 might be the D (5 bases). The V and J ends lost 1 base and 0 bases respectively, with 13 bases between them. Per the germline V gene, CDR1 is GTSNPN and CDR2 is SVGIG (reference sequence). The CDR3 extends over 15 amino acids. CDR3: CAWSGIGVRSYEQYF. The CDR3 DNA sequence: TGTGCCTGGAGTGGGATCGGGGTCCGCTCCTACGAGCAGTACTTC.

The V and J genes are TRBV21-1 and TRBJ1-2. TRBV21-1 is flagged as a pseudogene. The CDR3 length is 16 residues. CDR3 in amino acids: CASSKIAPEKKEGYTF. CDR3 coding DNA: TGTGCCAGCAGCAAAATCGCTCCCGAAAAAAAGGAGGGCTACACCTTC.